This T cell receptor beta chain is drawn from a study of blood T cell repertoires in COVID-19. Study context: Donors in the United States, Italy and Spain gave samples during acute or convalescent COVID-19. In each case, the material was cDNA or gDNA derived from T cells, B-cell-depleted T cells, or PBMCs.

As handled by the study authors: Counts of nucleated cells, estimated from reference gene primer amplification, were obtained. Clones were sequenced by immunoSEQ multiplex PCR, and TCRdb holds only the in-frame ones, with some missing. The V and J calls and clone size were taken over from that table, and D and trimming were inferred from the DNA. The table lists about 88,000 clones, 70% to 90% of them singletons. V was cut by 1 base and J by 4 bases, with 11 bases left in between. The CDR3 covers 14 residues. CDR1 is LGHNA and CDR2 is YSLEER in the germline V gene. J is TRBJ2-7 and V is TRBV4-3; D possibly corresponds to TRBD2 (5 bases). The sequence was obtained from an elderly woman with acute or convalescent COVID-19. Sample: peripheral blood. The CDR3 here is CASSQAVRGYEQYF. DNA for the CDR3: TGCGCCAGCAGCCAAGCCGTTCGAGGGTACGAGCAGTACTTC.